The present TCR beta chain was sequenced within a study of T cell repertoires in cytomegalovirus infection. MiXCR, run by TCRdb on the reads, gives a single entry per CDR3 protein. Altogether about 700,000 distinct CDR3 sequences are present, around 35% being singletons, with the ten largest covering around a sixth. V lost 6 bases and J 3 bases, leaving 8 bases between the germline ends. The CDR3 is 12 residues long. This clonotype has a handful of counts. What it binds is not known. This material consisted of cultured PBMCs, taken from culture after CMV antigen stimulation. The receptor comes from a human donor in good health (CMV status not recorded). Some clones in this sample may be carry-over from other donors' samples. The chain joins TRBV12-3 or TRBV12-4 to TRBJ1-1; D not certain. CDR3 sequence reads: CASRSRHTEAFF. The CDR3 nucleotides are TGTGCCAGCAGATCTAGACACACTGAAGCTTTCTTT.